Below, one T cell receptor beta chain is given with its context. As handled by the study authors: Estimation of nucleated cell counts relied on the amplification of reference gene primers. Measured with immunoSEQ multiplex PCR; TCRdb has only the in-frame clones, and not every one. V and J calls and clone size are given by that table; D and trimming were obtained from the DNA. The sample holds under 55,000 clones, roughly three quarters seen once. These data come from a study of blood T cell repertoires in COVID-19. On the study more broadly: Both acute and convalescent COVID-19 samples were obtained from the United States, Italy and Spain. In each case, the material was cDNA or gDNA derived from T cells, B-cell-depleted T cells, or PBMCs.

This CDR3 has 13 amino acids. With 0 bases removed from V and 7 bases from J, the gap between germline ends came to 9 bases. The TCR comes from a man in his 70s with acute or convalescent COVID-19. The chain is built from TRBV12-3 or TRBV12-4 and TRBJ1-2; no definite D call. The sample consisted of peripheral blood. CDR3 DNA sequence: TGTGCCAGCAGTTTAGCTCTTGGCTCTGGCTACACCTTC. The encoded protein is CASSLALGSGYTF.